One sample yielded the 16 T cell receptor beta chains listed below, sequenced in a study of blood T cell repertoires in COVID-19. Some clones are missing from TCRdb's copy, which holds only in-frame ones; the method was immunoSEQ multiplex PCR. The table records some 300,000 clones, roughly 86% of them present only once. The sequenced material came from PBMCs or T cells enriched from blood (not recorded which). These receptors came from a woman between 50 and 59 years old who had been exposed to COVID-19.

V and J are TRBV18 and TRBJ1-2, with TRBD1 matching over 7 bases. Germline V gene lookup returns CDR1 KGHSH and CDR2 LQKENI. The CDR3 extends over 15 amino acids. After removal of 2 bases from V and 1 base from J, the junction contained 4 bases not matched to a gene. CDR3 DNA sequence: TGTGCCAGCTCACCAGCAGGGGGAAATAACTATGGCTACACCTTC. Its translation is CASSPAGGNNYGYTF.

V is TRBV4-2 and J is TRBJ2-7; 9 bases are a match to TRBD2. Trimming at V came to 0 bases and at J to 3 bases, leaving 3 bases not matched to a gene. This CDR3 has 15 amino acids. Looked up from germline, CDR1 is LGHNA and CDR2 is YNFKEQ. The CDR3 DNA sequence: TGTGCCAGCAGCCAAGAAGCGGGGGGACTCTACGAGCAGTACTTC. It is translated as CASSQEAGGLYEQYF.

The chain has TRBV9 and TRBJ2-1; TRBD2 aligns across 11 bases. This CDR3 region has 16 residues. V dropped 0 bases and J dropped 7; count of bases not matched to a gene: 6. Germline V gene data show CDR1 as SGDLS and CDR2 as YYNGEE. Here the CDR3 DNA reads TGTGCCAGCAGCGTAGGGTGGGCTAGCGGGGGGAATGAGCAGTTCTTC. This codes for CASSVGWASGGNEQFF.

The chain couples TRBV30 to TRBJ2-1; TRBD2 aligns across 14 bases. V gave up 5 bases and J gave up 9 bases; unmatched junction bases: 9. Germline values: CDR1 GTSNPN, CDR2 SVGIG (reference sequence). This CDR3 region has 15 residues. The CDR3 DNA is TGTGCCTGGGGCTACAGGACTAGCGGGGGGCTTGAGCAGTTCTTC. It is translated as CAWGYRTSGGLEQFF.

This chain connects TRBV5-1 to TRBJ1-1, with TRBD1 as a possible D gene (6 bases). Trimming took off 4 bases at V and 0 bases at J, with 10 bases between the two ends. This CDR3 has 14 residues. The germline V gene encodes CDR1 SGHRS and CDR2 YFSETQ. In DNA, the CDR3 is TGCGCCAGCAGCACGGACAGCCTGAACACTGAAGCTTTCTTT. The encoded protein is CASSTDSLNTEAFF.

V usage is TRBV5-5 and J usage is TRBJ1-5; possibly TRBD1 for D (5 bases). This CDR3 has 15 amino acids. V lost 6 bases, J lost 6 bases, and 19 bases lay in between. Per the germline V gene, CDR1 is SGHKS and CDR2 is YYEKEE (reference sequence). In nucleotides, the CDR3 is TGTGCCAGCATCGAAGGGCAGGGTAATAGTCAGCCCCAGCATTTT. It codes for CASIEGQGNSQPQHF.

The DNA of the CDR3 is TGTGCCAGTACCCACAAGGGGGCGCAGGTATTTCAGCCCCAGCATTTT. This codes for CASTHKGAQVFQPQHF. This rearrangement joins TRBV19 to TRBJ1-5, with 7 bases matching TRBD1. V trimming: 7 bases; J trimming: 6 bases; junction bases outside the gene matches: 15. The CDR3 has 16 amino acids. Germline V gene lookup returns CDR1 LNHDA and CDR2 SQIVND (reference sequence).

Only one count was recorded for this clone. The gene calls are TRBV28 and TRBJ2-1; 10 bases match TRBD2. The CDR3 is 14 amino acids. Germline CDR1 is MDHEN and CDR2 is SYDVKM. In DNA form, the CDR3 reads TGTGCTACCAGGACTAGCGGACCCTACAATGAGCAGTTCTTC. Its protein product is CATRTSGPYNEQFF.

The gene calls are TRBV19 and TRBJ2-7; 9 bases line up with TRBD1. This CDR3 spans 17 amino acids. The trim removed 5 bases at V and 0 bases at J, leaving 11 bases unmatched. Germline-derived CDR1 and CDR2 are LNHDA and SQIVND (reference sequence). This CDR3 is CASSPWGTGPSSYEQYF. The CDR3, as DNA: TGTGCCAGTAGTCCGTGGGGGACAGGGCCAAGCTCCTACGAGCAGTACTTC.

The V gene is TRBV5-1, the J gene TRBJ2-6; 9 bases line up with TRBD1. The trim removed 1 base at V and 2 bases at J, leaving 7 bases unmatched. There are 18 residues in the CDR3. Germline V gene data show CDR1 as SGHRS and CDR2 as YFSETQ. The CDR3 region has the DNA TGCGCCAGCAGCTTGAGCAGGACAGGGGACGCTGGGGCCAACGTCCTGACTTTC. Protein: CASSLSRTGDAGANVLTF. Filled out from reference TRBV5-1 and TRBJ2-6, the complete variable domain reads KAGVTQTPRYLIKTRGQQVTLSCSPISGHRSVSWYQQTPGQGLQFLFEYFSETQRNKGNFPGRFSGRQFSNSRSEMNVSTLELGDSALYLCASSLSRTGDAGANVLTFGAGSRLTVL.

The chain joins TRBV27 to TRBJ2-1; maybe TRBD2 (5 bases). Trimming left V 3 bases short and J 10 bases short, with 16 bases between. This CDR3 is built from 14 residues. Germline V gene lookup returns CDR1 MNHEY and CDR2 SMNVEV (reference sequence). CDR3 sequence reads: CASSLYGGRSEQFF. CDR3 sequence (DNA): TGTGCCAGCAGTTTGTACGGAGGACGGTCGGAGCAGTTCTTC.

The rearrangement links TRBV5-1 to TRBJ1-1; 9 bases fit TRBD1. Germline V gene data show CDR1 as SGHRS and CDR2 as YFSETQ. The CDR3 consists of 14 residues. J gave up 7 bases and V 4 bases, and 8 bases lay outside the gene matches. CDR3 nucleotide sequence: TGCGCCAGCAGCGTATTTGGACAGGGGCGTGAAGCTTTCTTT. This sequence encodes CASSVFGQGREAFF.

This chain joins TRBV3-1 (or the pseudogene TRBV3-2) and TRBJ2-2, with 10 positions matching TRBD2. This CDR3 has 17 amino acids. J gave up 6 bases and V 4 bases, and 11 bases lay outside the gene matches. In germline, CDR1 is LGHDT, CDR2 YNNKEL (reference sequence). This CDR3 is CASSLFTSGVSAGELFF. CDR3 nucleotide sequence: TGTGCCAGCAGCCTATTTACTAGCGGGGTCTCCGCCGGGGAGCTGTTTTTT.

V gene TRBV6-5 combines with J gene TRBJ1-6; D not resolved. Germline V gene sequence: CDR1 MNHEY, CDR2 SVGAGI. V lost 4 bases to trimming and J lost 10 bases, with 14 bases between them. The CDR3 covers 14 residues. The DNA for the CDR3 is TGTGCCAGCAGTTTCAGACCCGCGGAATCACCCCTCCACTTT. Amino acids: CASSFRPAESPLHF.

V and J are TRBV7-9 and TRBJ1-3; D call uncertain. The CDR3 consists of 13 residues. Germline V CDR1 and CDR2: SEHNR, FQNEAQ (reference sequence). V was trimmed by 2 bases and J by 1 base, leaving 3 bases between them. Here the CDR3 reads CASSLYSGNTIYF. The DNA of the CDR3 is TGTGCCAGCAGCTTATATTCTGGAAACACCATATATTTT.

The J gene is TRBJ2-7, the V gene TRBV2; D unresolved. The V and J ends lost 8 bases and 0 bases respectively, with 14 bases between them. Germline V CDR1 and CDR2: SNHLY, FYNNEI. The CDR3 contains 14 residues. CDR3 protein: CASSSTFLSYEQYF. CDR3 bases: TGTGCCAGCTCATCCACATTCCTCTCCTACGAGCAGTACTTC.